Sequencing of this TCR beta chain was carried out in a study of cytomegalovirus exposure and HLA in healthy donors. Unmatched junction bases numbered 7, after V lost 3 bases and J lost 4 bases. CDR3 length: 16 residues. Germline V gene lookup returns CDR1 GTSNPN and CDR2 SVGIG (reference sequence). A note on this clone: What it recognizes is unknown.

Both 60 Vbeta primers and 13 Jbeta primers went into the PCR. Sequencing used immunoSEQ multiplex PCR; TCRdb keeps in-frame clones, though not all of them. The sample records around 220,000 clones, approximately 80% being singletons. The study's findings and limits: Fewer N-insertions than the roughly 670-donor mean were reportedly shown by an Asian-associated ancestry cluster in a later analysis.

This TCR came from a girl under 18 in good health and CMV-seronegative. The specimen was PBMCs. The chain couples TRBV30 to TRBJ2-3; 13 positions match TRBD2. The CDR3 is CAWRDPGLAGSDTQYF. The DNA of the CDR3 is TGTGCCTGGAGGGATCCGGGACTAGCGGGGTCAGATACGCAGTATTTT.